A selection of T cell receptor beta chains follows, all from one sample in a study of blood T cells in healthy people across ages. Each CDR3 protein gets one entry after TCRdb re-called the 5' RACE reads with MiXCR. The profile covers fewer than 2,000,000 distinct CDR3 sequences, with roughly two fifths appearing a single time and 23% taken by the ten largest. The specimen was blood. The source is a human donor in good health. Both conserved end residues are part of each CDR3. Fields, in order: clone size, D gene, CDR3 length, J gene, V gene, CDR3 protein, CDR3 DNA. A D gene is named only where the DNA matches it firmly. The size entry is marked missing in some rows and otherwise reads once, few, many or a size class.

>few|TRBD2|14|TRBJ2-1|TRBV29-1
CSVILAGGIYEQFF
TGCAGCGTCATCCTAGCGGGGGGGATCTATGAGCAGTTCTTC
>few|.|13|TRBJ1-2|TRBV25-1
CASSESRVYGYTF
TGTGCCAGCAGTGAATCTCGGGTCTATGGCTACACCTTC
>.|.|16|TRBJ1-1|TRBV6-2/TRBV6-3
CASRVFGNAPSTEAFF
TGTGCCAGCAGGGTGTTCGGGAACGCACCGAGCACTGAAGCTTTCTTT
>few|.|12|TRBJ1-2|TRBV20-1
CSASPATYGYTF
TGCAGTGCTAGCCCAGCAACCTATGGCTACACCTTC
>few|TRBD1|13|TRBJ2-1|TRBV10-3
CAISGTGGSEQFF
TGTGCCATCAGTGGGACAGGGGGCAGCGAGCAGTTCTTC
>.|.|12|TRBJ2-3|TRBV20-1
CSAIIQEDTQYF
TGCAGTGCTATCATACAGGAGGATACGCAGTATTTT
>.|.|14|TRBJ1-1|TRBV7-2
CASRSGTGNTEAFF
TGTGCCAGCAGATCCGGGACGGGGAACACTGAAGCTTTCTTT
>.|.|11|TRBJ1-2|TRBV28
CASRQYYGYTF
TGTGCCAGCAGACAGTACTATGGCTACACCTTC
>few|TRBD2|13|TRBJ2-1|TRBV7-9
CASSLASGGEQFF
TGTGCCAGCAGCCTAGCTTCGGGAGGTGAGCAGTTCTTC
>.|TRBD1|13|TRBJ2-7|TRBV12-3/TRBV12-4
CASRGQGLSEQYF
TGTGCCAGCAGGGGACAGGGCCTCAGTGAGCAGTACTTC
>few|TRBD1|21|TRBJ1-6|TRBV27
CASTGTGTEARIRPSRQPLHF
TGTGCCAGCACCGGGACAGGAACGGAGGCCCGCATTAGGCCGAGTAGACAGCCCCTCCACTTT
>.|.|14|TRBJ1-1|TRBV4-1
CASSQAPTTPEAFF
TGCGCCAGCAGCCAGGCCCCGACCACCCCTGAAGCTTTCTTT
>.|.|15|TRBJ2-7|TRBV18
CASSPRGTFTYEQYF
TGTGCCAGCTCACCCCGGGGGACATTCACCTACGAGCAGTACTTC
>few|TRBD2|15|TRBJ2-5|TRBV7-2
CASRRLAGNQETQYF
TGTGCCAGCAGGCGTCTAGCGGGGAACCAAGAGACCCAGTACTTC
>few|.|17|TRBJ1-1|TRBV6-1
CASRKLPRTAYNTEAFF
TGTGCCAGCAGGAAACTACCACGGACAGCCTATAACACTGAAGCTTTCTTT
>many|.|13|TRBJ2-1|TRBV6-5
CACGGFSYNEQFF
TGTGCCTGTGGGGGGTTCTCCTACAATGAGCAGTTCTTC
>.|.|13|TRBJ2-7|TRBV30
CAWSESRGYEQYF
TGTGCCTGGAGTGAAAGCAGGGGCTACGAGCAGTACTTC
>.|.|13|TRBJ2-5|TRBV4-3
CASSQVGENIHYF
TGCGCCAGCAGCCAAGTGGGGGAAAACATTCACTACTTC
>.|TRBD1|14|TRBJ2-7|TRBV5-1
CASSPSGTGDEQYF
TGCGCCAGCAGCCCGTCCGGGACAGGGGACGAGCAGTACTTC
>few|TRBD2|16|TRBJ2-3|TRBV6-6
CASSPRAGGRTDTQYF
TGTGCCAGCAGTCCCCGGGCGGGGGGTCGGACAGATACGCAGTATTTT
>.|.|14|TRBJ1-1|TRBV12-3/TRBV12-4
CASSQENMNTEAFF
TGTGCCAGCAGTCAAGAGAACATGAACACTGAAGCTTTCTTT
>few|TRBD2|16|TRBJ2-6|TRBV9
CASSPSGEAGANVLTF
TGTGCCAGCAGCCCAAGCGGGGAAGCAGGGGCCAACGTCCTGACTTTC
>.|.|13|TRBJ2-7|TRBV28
CASTGGEPYEQYF
TGTGCCAGCACCGGCGGGGAACCTTACGAGCAGTACTTC
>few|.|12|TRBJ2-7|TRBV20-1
CSVRGTHYEQYF
TGCAGTGTCAGGGGCACCCACTACGAGCAGTACTTC
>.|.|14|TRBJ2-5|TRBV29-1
CSVQGIMVKETQYF
TGCAGCGTCCAAGGGATCATGGTCAAAGAGACCCAGTACTTC
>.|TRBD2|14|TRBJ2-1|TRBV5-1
CASSWVGGVNEQFF
TGCGCCAGCAGCTGGGTGGGAGGGGTCAATGAGCAGTTCTTC
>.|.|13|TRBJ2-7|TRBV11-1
CASSLETQGEQYF
TGTGCCAGCAGCTTAGAAACCCAAGGGGAGCAGTACTTC
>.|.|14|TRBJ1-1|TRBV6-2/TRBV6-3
CASSYGGTTTEAFF
TGTGCCAGCAGTTATGGGGGTACAACCACTGAAGCTTTCTTT
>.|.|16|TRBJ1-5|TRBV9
CASSVGRGSGNQPQHF
TGTGCCAGCAGCGTAGGGCGGGGGTCGGGTAATCAGCCCCAGCATTTT
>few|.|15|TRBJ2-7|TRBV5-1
CASSPAAGLRYEQYF
TGCGCCAGCAGCCCCGCTGCCGGGTTAAGATACGAGCAGTACTTC
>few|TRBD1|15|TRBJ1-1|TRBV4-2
CASSQEGDRGTEAFF
TGTGCCAGCAGCCAAGAAGGGGACAGGGGCACTGAAGCTTTCTTT
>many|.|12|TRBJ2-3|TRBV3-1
CASSQVEDTQYF
TGTGCCAGCAGCCAAGTTGAGGATACGCAGTATTTT
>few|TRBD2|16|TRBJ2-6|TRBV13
CASSLGGRAGANVLTF
TGTGCCAGCAGCTTAGGTGGGAGGGCCGGGGCCAACGTCCTGACTTTC
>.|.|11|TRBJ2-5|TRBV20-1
CSASDGETQYF
TGCAGTGCGTCGGACGGAGAGACCCAGTACTTC
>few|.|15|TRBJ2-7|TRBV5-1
CASSLVDSYSYEQYF
TGCGCCAGCAGCTTGGTGGACAGCTACTCCTACGAGCAGTACTTC
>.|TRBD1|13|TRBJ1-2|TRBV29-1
CSTLTGTAHGYTF
TGCAGCACCCTGACCGGGACAGCCCATGGCTACACCTTC
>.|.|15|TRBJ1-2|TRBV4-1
CASSQPERGNYGYTF
TGCGCCAGCAGCCAGCCGGAGAGGGGTAACTATGGCTACACCTTC
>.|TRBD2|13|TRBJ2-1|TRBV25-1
CASSPSGYNERFF
TGTGCCAGCAGCCCTAGCGGTTACAATGAGCGGTTCTTC
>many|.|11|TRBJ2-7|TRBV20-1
CSVRGTYEQYF
TGCAGTGTCAGGGGAACTTACGAGCAGTACTTC
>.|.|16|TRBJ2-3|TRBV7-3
CASSKGGNPSTDTQYF
TGTGCCAGCAGCAAAGGGGGGAATCCAAGCACAGATACGCAGTATTTT
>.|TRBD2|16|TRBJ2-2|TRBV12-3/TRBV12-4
CASSLTSAANTGELFF
TGTGCCAGCAGTTTGACTAGCGCAGCGAACACCGGGGAGCTGTTTTTT
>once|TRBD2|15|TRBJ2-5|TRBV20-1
CSARGGRSFQETQYF
TGCAGTGCTAGGGGAGGGAGATCTTTCCAAGAGACCCAGTACTTC
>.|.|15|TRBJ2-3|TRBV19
CASSIRQSYTDTQYF
TGTGCCAGTAGTATAAGACAGTCCTACACAGATACGCAGTATTTT
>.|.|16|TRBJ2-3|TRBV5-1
CASSPKGTANTDTQYF
TGCGCCAGCAGCCCGAAGGGGACCGCTAACACAGATACGCAGTATTTT
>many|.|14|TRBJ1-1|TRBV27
CASSLGGAGTEAFF
TGTGCCAGCAGCTTAGGGGGGGCGGGCACTGAAGCTTTCTTT
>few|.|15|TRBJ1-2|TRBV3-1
CASSQEGRGYYGYTF
TGTGCCAGCAGCCAAGAGGGGAGGGGTTACTATGGCTACACCTTC
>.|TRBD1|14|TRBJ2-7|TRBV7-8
CASSSTGGEYEQYF
TGTGCCAGCAGCTCGACAGGGGGCGAATACGAGCAGTACTTC
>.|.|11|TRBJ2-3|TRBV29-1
CSVGEMGEQYF
TGCAGCGTTGGAGAAATGGGCGAGCAGTATTTT
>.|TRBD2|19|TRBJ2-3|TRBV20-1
CSASPYFTSGGAREDTQYF
TGCAGTGCCTCTCCCTACTTCACTAGCGGGGGGGCCCGGGAAGATACGCAGTATTTT
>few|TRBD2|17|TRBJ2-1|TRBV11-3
CASSFGLAGRTPNEQFF
TGTGCCAGCAGCTTCGGACTAGCGGGGAGAACCCCCAATGAGCAGTTCTTC
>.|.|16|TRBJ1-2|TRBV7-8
CASSLHSIETYYGYTF
TGTGCCAGCAGCTTACATTCTATCGAGACGTACTATGGCTACACCTTC
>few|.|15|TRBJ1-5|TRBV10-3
CAISEGREHNQPQHF
TGTGCCATCAGTGAAGGAAGGGAACACAATCAGCCCCAGCATTTT
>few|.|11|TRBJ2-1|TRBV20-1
CSASARHEQFF
TGCAGTGCTAGCGCCCGGCATGAGCAGTTCTTC
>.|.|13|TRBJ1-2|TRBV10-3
CAISRQVGDGYTF
TGTGCCATCAGTAGACAGGTCGGGGATGGCTACACCTTC
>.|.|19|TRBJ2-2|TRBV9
CASSAQSPRGPGGGGELFF
TGTGCCAGCAGCGCACAATCGCCGAGGGGGCCCGGAGGGGGCGGGGAGCTGTTTTTT